These 18 T cell receptor beta chains were all obtained from the same sample, sequenced in a study of T cell repertoires in cytomegalovirus infection. TCRdb processed the reads anew with MiXCR; each CDR3 protein has one entry. This sample carries 110,000 or so distinct CDR3 sequences, over 30% of them seen once, and the ten largest clones take 41%. No antigen has been identified for these receptors. Specimen: CD8+ T cells from cultured PBMCs, collected from culture after CMV antigen stimulation. These receptors were taken from a human donor in good health (CMV status not recorded). Some clones in this sample may be carry-over from other donors' samples.

This clonotype was found many times. This chain uses TRBV7-6 with TRBJ2-5, with 8 bases fitting TRBD1. The CDR3 length is 17 residues. The V gene end was trimmed by 5 bases and the J gene end by 0 bases; junction bases not matched to a gene: 11. CDR1 SGHVS and CDR2 FNYEAQ come from the germline V gene. The CDR3 protein is CASSKLTDRVDQETQYF. CDR3 DNA: TGTGCCAGCAGCAAACTAACGGACAGGGTGGACCAAGAGACCCAGTACTTC.

This chain joins TRBV6-2 or TRBV6-3 and TRBJ1-2; the D is unclear. Germline CDR1 is MNHEY and CDR2 is SVGEGT. This CDR3 is 13 amino acids long. Trimming cost V 2 bases and J 0 bases, with 4 bases left between them. In nucleotides, the CDR3 is TGTGCCAGCAGTTACGCACCTAACTATGGCTACACCTTC. Its protein product is CASSYAPNYGYTF.

In its sample, this clonotype was seen many times. The chain joins TRBV12-3 or TRBV12-4 to TRBJ2-1, with 9 bases that match TRBD1. This CDR3 contains 14 residues. The J segment lost 7 bases and the V segment lost 6 bases, leaving 7 bases of the junction unmatched. This CDR3 is CASRRTGDHNEQFF. In DNA form, the CDR3 reads TGTGCCAGCAGACGGACAGGGGATCATAATGAGCAGTTCTTC.

The chain carries TRBV2 and TRBJ1-1; D gene ambiguous. CDR1 SNHLY and CDR2 FYNNEI come from the germline V gene. The CDR3 has 10 amino acids. The ends were cut back, 7 bases at V and 4 bases at J, with 4 bases in the middle. The CDR3 is CASMGTEAFF. Written as DNA, the CDR3 is TGTGCCAGCATGGGCACTGAAGCTTTCTTT.

The chain uses TRBV7-6 and TRBJ2-7; D unclear. The CDR3 is 15 amino acids. Germline V CDR1 and CDR2: SGHVS, FNYEAQ. Deletions cut 5 bases from V and 1 base from J, with 15 bases between. Here the CDR3 DNA reads TGTGCCAGCAGCCCCGATGGCAGCACTTCCTACGAGCAGTACTTC. Translated, it gives CASSPDGSTSYEQYF. The complete variable domain, with remaining parts taken from reference TRBV7-6 and TRBJ2-7, reads GAGVSQSPRYKVTKRGQDVALRCDPISGHVSLYWYRQALGQGPEFLTYFNYEAQQDKSGLPNDRFSAERPEGSISTLTIQRTEQRDSAMYRCASSPDGSTSYEQYFGPGTRLTVT.

The genes are TRBV10-3 and TRBJ2-7, with 11 bases aligning to TRBD1. CDR3 length: 14 amino acids. V gave up 3 bases and J gave up 3 bases; unmatched junction bases: 1. CDR1 and CDR2 (germline): ENHRY, SYGVKD. CDR3 residues: CAISEGTGGYEQYF. The CDR3 nucleotides read TGTGCCATCAGTGAAGGGACAGGGGGCTACGAGCAGTACTTC.

The genes are TRBV6-5 and TRBJ2-3, with TRBD1 matching 8 bases. Losses at the gene ends were 2 bases for V and 0 bases for J; bases not matched to a gene: 10. CDR1 is MNHEY, CDR2 SVGAGI, per germline. This CDR3 spans 18 amino acids. DNA of the CDR3: TGTGCCAGCAGTTACGTGCAACCGGGACAGGCTAGCACAGATACGCAGTATTTT. It encodes CASSYVQPGQASTDTQYF.

This clonotype was detected a few times. The CDR3: CASSFSVGASGEQYF. The CDR3 nucleotides read TGTGCCAGCAGTTTCTCCGTGGGGGCTAGCGGTGAGCAGTACTTC. This chain joins TRBV27 and TRBJ2-7, with D possibly TRBD2 on 7 matching bases. Germline-derived CDR1 and CDR2 are MNHEY and SMNVEV (reference sequence). Trimming left V 3 bases short and J 7 bases short, with 19 bases between. The CDR3 is made up of 15 amino acids.

This clonotype was observed many times. The chain recombines TRBV6-2 or TRBV6-3 with TRBJ2-1; 11 bases agree with TRBD2. The CDR3 runs to 18 residues. The V gene's germline CDR1 is MNHEY and CDR2 SVGEGT. Trimming cost V 6 bases and J 3 bases; bases outside gene matches: 13. The CDR3 reads CASSHRVAGGRYYNEQFF. CDR3 bases: TGTGCCAGCAGCCACAGGGTAGCGGGGGGGCGGTACTACAATGAGCAGTTCTTC.

The rearrangement uses TRBV6-5 and TRBJ2-7; D might be TRBD1 (6 bases). The CDR3 runs 15 residues. Germline CDR1 is MNHEY and CDR2 is SVGAGI. V was pared by 2 bases and J by 3 bases, with 14 bases between. The CDR3 region is CASSYGAGAVYEQYF. DNA for the CDR3: TGTGCCAGCAGTTACGGGGCAGGGGCCGTCTACGAGCAGTACTTC.

This rearrangement joins TRBV6-4 to TRBJ1-1; the D is unclear. Trimming cost V 5 bases and J 7 bases, with 17 bases left between them. The CDR3 spans 14 residues. CDR1 is MRHNA, CDR2 SNTAGT, per germline. CDR3 in DNA: TGTGCCAGCAGTTACCGGTTAGGACCGCGTGAAGCTTTCTTT. This sequence encodes CASSYRLGPREAFF.

This clonotype was seen many times. The chain recombines TRBV5-4 with TRBJ2-3, with a possible D match to TRBD1 (5 bases). CDR1 is SGHNT, CDR2 YYREEE, per germline (reference sequence). The V and J ends lost 5 bases and 4 bases respectively, with 14 bases between them. CDR3 length equals 14 residues. The CDR3 DNA is TGTGCCAGCAGTTGGGGCGCCGGGTCAGATACGCAGTATTTT. Its protein is CASSWGAGSDTQYF. The complete variable domain, with remaining parts taken from reference TRBV5-4 and TRBJ2-3, reads ETGVTQSPTHLIKTRGQQVTLRCSSQSGHNTVSWYQQALGQGPQFIFQYYREEENGRGNFPPRFSGLQFPNYSSELNVNALELDDSALYLCASSWGAGSDTQYFGPGTRLTVL.

J is TRBJ1-6 and V is TRBV27; no definite D call. The germline V gene has CDR1 MNHEY and CDR2 SMNVEV (reference sequence). This CDR3 is 16 amino acids long. Trimming removed 5 bases from V and 1 base from J, with 12 bases in between. The CDR3 loop reads CASSDNSGSYNSPLHF. The CDR3 DNA follows: TGTGCCAGCAGTGACAACTCGGGTTCCTATAATTCACCCCTCCACTTT.

J is TRBJ2-7 and V is TRBV6-5, with TRBD1 matching over 8 bases. The CDR3 runs 14 residues. CDR1 and CDR2 (germline): MNHEY, SVGAGI. V shed 6 bases and J 7 bases; nucleotides not matched to a gene: 11. CDR3: CASSLRQGIGEQYF. CDR3 nucleotides: TGTGCCAGCAGCCTTCGACAGGGGATAGGTGAGCAGTACTTC.

The chain couples TRBV5-6 to TRBJ2-7; D remains ambiguous. The CDR3 length is 14 residues. The germline gives CDR1 SGHDT, CDR2 YYEEEE. Trimming removed 2 bases at V and 2 bases at J, with 11 bases between. The CDR3 loop is CASSFLSAPYEQYF. CDR3 bases: TGTGCCAGCAGCTTCCTCTCGGCTCCCTACGAGCAGTACTTC.

The CDR3 sequence: CASSQDTRVGVDNEQFF. CDR3 in DNA: TGTGCCAGCAGCCAAGATACGAGAGTCGGGGTGGACAATGAGCAGTTCTTC. This chain uses TRBV4-2 with TRBJ2-1; a weak D match, TRBD2 (5 bases). There are 17 residues in the CDR3. Germline CDR1 LGHNA, CDR2 YNFKEQ. V was pared by 0 bases and J by 5 bases, with 17 bases between.

The V and J genes are TRBV11-2 and TRBJ2-3; 7 positions agree with TRBD1. Looked up from germline, CDR1 is SGHAT and CDR2 is FQNNGV. This CDR3 is built from 17 residues. The J segment lost 2 bases and the V segment lost 1 base, leaving 9 bases of the junction unmatched. In DNA, the CDR3 is TGTGCCAGCAGCTTAGGCGCTAGACAGGGCAACACAGATACGCAGTATTTT. This codes for CASSLGARQGNTDTQYF.

The chain carries TRBV7-2 and TRBJ1-3; tentatively, D is TRBD1 (5 bases). The germline V gene encodes CDR1 SGHTA and CDR2 FQGNSA. This CDR3 is built from 16 residues. The ends were cut back, 3 bases at V and 0 bases at J, with 12 bases in the middle. CDR3 loop: CASSLAQGYSGNTIYF. The CDR3 DNA follows: TGTGCCAGCAGCTTGGCTCAGGGTTACTCTGGAAACACCATATATTTT.